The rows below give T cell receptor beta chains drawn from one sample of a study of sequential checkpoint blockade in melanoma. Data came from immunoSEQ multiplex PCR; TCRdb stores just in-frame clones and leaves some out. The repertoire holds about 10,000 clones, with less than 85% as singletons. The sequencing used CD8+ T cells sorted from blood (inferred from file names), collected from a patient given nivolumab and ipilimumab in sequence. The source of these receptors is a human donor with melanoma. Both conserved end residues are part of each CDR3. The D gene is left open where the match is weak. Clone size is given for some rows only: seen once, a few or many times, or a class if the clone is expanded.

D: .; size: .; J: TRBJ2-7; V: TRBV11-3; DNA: TGTGCCAGCAGCGTACGGGACACGAACTACGAGCAGTACTTC; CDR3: CASSVRDTNYEQYF
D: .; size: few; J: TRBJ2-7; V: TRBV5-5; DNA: TGTGCCACCTCTTCTCAGGGGACAACCTACGAGCAGTACTTC; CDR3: CATSSQGTTYEQYF
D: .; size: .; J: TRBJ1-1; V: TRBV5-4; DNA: TGTGCCAAAAAAAGGACAGCGAACACTGAAGCTTTCTTT; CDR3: CAKKRTANTEAFF
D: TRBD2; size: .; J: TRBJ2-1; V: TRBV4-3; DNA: TGCGCCAGCAGCCAAGAACCGGACCCGGGAGGGGAGCAGTTCTTC; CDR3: CASSQEPDPGGEQFF
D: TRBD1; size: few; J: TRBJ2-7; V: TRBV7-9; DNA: TGTGCCAGCAGCGCGCCTGCGGACAGGTCTTACGAGCAGTACTTC; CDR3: CASSAPADRSYEQYF
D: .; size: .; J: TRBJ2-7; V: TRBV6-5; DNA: TGTGCCAGCAGGTCCGGGACAACCTCCTACGAGCAGTACTTC; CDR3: CASRSGTTSYEQYF
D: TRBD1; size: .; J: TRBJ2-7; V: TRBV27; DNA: TGTGCCAGCAGTTTCGGGACAGGGTTTTACGAGCAGTACTTC; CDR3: CASSFGTGFYEQYF
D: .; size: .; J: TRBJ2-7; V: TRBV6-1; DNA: TGTGCCAGCAGTGAAGCCTCGGGTCCCAGCTCCTACGAGCAGTACTTC; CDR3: CASSEASGPSSYEQYF
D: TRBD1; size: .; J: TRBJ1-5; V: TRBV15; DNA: TGTGCCACCAGCAGAGCGACAGGGGGACAGCCCCAGCATTTT; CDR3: CATSRATGGQPQHF
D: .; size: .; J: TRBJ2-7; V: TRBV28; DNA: TGTGCCAGCAGCCTGGGTATCGGGAGCGAGCAGTACTTC; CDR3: CASSLGIGSEQYF
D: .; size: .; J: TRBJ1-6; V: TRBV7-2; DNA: TGTGCCAGCAGCTTATTAGGGGCTAGCTCCTATAATTCACCCCTCCACTTT; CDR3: CASSLLGASSYNSPLHF
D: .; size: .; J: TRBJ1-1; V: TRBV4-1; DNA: TGCGCCAGCAGCCCGGGCGGGGGCTACACTGAAGCTTTCTTT; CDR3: CASSPGGGYTEAFF
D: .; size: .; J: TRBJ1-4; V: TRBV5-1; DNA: TGCGCCAGCAGCTTGGCTGCAGGGGATTCGGAACTGTTTTTT; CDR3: CASSLAAGDSELFF
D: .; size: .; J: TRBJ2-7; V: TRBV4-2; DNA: TGTGCCAGCAGCCAAGTTTCGACAGGTAGTAGTTTTACCTACGAGCAGTACTTC; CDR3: CASSQVSTGSSFTYEQYF
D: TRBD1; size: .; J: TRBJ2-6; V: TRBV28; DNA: TGTGCCAGCATCTCCGGGGCAGGGGGCTTTACTGGGGCCAACGTCCTGACTTTC; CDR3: CASISGAGGFTGANVLTF
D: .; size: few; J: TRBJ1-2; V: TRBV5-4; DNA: TGTGCCAGCAGCTTGGAGGACAGCCCGGGGGGCTACACCTTC; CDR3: CASSLEDSPGGYTF
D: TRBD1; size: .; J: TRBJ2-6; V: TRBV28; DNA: TGTGCCAGTAACTCCGGGACAGGGTCGCCCTTCTCTGGGGCCAACGTCCTGACTTTC; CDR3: CASNSGTGSPFSGANVLTF